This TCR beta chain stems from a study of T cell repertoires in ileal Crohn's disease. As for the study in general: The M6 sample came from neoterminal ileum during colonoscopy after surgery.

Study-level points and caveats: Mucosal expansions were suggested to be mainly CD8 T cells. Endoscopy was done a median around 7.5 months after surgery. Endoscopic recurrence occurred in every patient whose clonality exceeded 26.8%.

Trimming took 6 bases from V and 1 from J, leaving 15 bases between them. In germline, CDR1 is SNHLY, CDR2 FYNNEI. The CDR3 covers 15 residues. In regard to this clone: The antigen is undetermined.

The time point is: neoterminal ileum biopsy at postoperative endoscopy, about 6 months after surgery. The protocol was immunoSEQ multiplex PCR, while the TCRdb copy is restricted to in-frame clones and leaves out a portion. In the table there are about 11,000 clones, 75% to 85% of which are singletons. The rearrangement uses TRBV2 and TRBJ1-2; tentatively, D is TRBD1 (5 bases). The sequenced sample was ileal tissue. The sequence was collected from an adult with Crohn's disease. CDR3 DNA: TGTGCCAGCAGCCGGGGGACGGCGGATAACTATGGCTACACCTTC. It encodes CASSRGTADNYGYTF.